The rows below give T cell receptor beta chains drawn from one sample of a study of response to subunit inactivated influenza vaccine. TCRdb analysed the RT-PCR reads with MiXCR anew, one entry per CDR3 protein. The repertoire holds 150,000 or so distinct CDR3 sequences, with 11% as singletons. The starting material was non-naive T cells sorted from PBMCs, obtained 35 to 45 days after vaccination. All receptors come from a man aged 50 or older who received an inactivated influenza vaccine. Each CDR3 is given with its conserved first and last residue. Each record gives: CDR3 DNA, CDR3 protein, clone size, V gene, J gene, D gene. The D gene is left open where the match is weak. Only some rows state a clone size, as once, few, many or a class for expanded clones.

cdr3_nt: TGCAGTGCTAGTGAGGGACAGTACAATCAGCCCCAGCATTTT; cdr3_aa: CSASEGQYNQPQHF; clone_size: -; v_call: TRBV20-1; j_call: TRBJ1-5; d_call: TRBD1
cdr3_nt: TGTGCCAGCAGTGCAGCGCGTGAGCAGTTCTTC; cdr3_aa: CASSAAREQFF; clone_size: -; v_call: TRBV12-3/TRBV12-4; j_call: TRBJ2-1; d_call: -
cdr3_nt: TGTGCCAGCAGTTACGATCCGCCGGGACTAGGCAGGTACGAGCAGTACTTC; cdr3_aa: CASSYDPPGLGRYEQYF; clone_size: many; v_call: TRBV27; j_call: TRBJ2-7; d_call: TRBD2
cdr3_nt: TGTGCCAGCAGCCTCTCCCTCCCGACAGGGGACGAACAGCCCCAGCATTTT; cdr3_aa: CASSLSLPTGDEQPQHF; clone_size: many; v_call: TRBV27; j_call: TRBJ1-5; d_call: TRBD1
cdr3_nt: TGTGCTAGTGAGCGGGGCCCAGAGACAGGGATGGGGCCCCAGCATTTT; cdr3_aa: CASERGPETGMGPQHF; clone_size: -; v_call: TRBV7-7; j_call: TRBJ1-5; d_call: TRBD1
cdr3_nt: TGTGCCAGCAGCTCCCGGAGGGGGTCCGGCCCCGAGCAGTTCTTC; cdr3_aa: CASSSRRGSGPEQFF; clone_size: -; v_call: TRBV6-2/TRBV6-3; j_call: TRBJ2-1; d_call: -
cdr3_nt: TGTGCCATCAGTGGGGGACCCGGCTCTGGGGCCAACGTCCTGACTTTC; cdr3_aa: CAISGGPGSGANVLTF; clone_size: -; v_call: TRBV10-3; j_call: TRBJ2-6; d_call: -
cdr3_nt: TGTGCCAGCAGCTTACTAGCGGGGGGATACTCCTACGAGCAGTACTTC; cdr3_aa: CASSLLAGGYSYEQYF; clone_size: many; v_call: TRBV7-2; j_call: TRBJ2-7; d_call: TRBD2
cdr3_nt: TGTGCCAGCAGCGTTGGACAGGGAGCCTACAATGAGCAGTTCTTC; cdr3_aa: CASSVGQGAYNEQFF; clone_size: -; v_call: TRBV7-2; j_call: TRBJ2-1; d_call: TRBD1
cdr3_nt: TGCAGTGCCACGGTCGCGGGCACTGAAGCTTTCTTT; cdr3_aa: CSATVAGTEAFF; clone_size: many; v_call: TRBV20-1; j_call: TRBJ1-1; d_call: -
cdr3_nt: TGTGCCACCACCGGGACTAGGCCCGGCAATGAGCAGTTCTTC; cdr3_aa: CATTGTRPGNEQFF; clone_size: -; v_call: TRBV6-2/TRBV6-3; j_call: TRBJ2-1; d_call: TRBD2
cdr3_nt: TGCAGTGCTATCAGGGGCGACAACACCGGGGAGCTGTTTTTT; cdr3_aa: CSAIRGDNTGELFF; clone_size: -; v_call: TRBV20-1; j_call: TRBJ2-2; d_call: -
cdr3_nt: TGTGCCAGCAGCCGGGGGGGCTATGGCTACACCTTC; cdr3_aa: CASSRGGYGYTF; clone_size: few; v_call: TRBV7-9; j_call: TRBJ1-2; d_call: -
cdr3_nt: TGTGCCAGCAGTTCTCCGGCTAGCGGGAGAAACCAAGAGACCCAGTACTTC; cdr3_aa: CASSSPASGRNQETQYF; clone_size: -; v_call: TRBV28; j_call: TRBJ2-5; d_call: TRBD2
cdr3_nt: TGTGCCAGCAGTTTTCGGGGGGCGAACACCGGGGAGCTGTTTTTT; cdr3_aa: CASSFRGANTGELFF; clone_size: few; v_call: TRBV12-3/TRBV12-4; j_call: TRBJ2-2; d_call: TRBD2
cdr3_nt: TGCAGTGCTAGAGGCTCAGTAGGAAGCACAGATACGCAGTATTTT; cdr3_aa: CSARGSVGSTDTQYF; clone_size: -; v_call: TRBV20-1; j_call: TRBJ2-3; d_call: -
cdr3_nt: TGTGCCAGCAGCACACAGGGGGCCACTGAAGCTTTCTTT; cdr3_aa: CASSTQGATEAFF; clone_size: -; v_call: TRBV7-3; j_call: TRBJ1-1; d_call: TRBD1
cdr3_nt: TGTGCCAGCAGCCTAGACCCCACAGGCGACTACACCTTC; cdr3_aa: CASSLDPTGDYTF; clone_size: many; v_call: TRBV3-1; j_call: TRBJ1-2; d_call: -
cdr3_nt: TGTGCCAGCAGCAACTCTACATCAGGCTACAATGAGCAGTTCTTC; cdr3_aa: CASSNSTSGYNEQFF; clone_size: few; v_call: TRBV7-2; j_call: TRBJ2-1; d_call: -
cdr3_nt: TGTGCCAGCACAAGTGGCGGCGGCACCGGGGAGCTGTTTTTT; cdr3_aa: CASTSGGGTGELFF; clone_size: -; v_call: TRBV6-1; j_call: TRBJ2-2; d_call: -
cdr3_nt: TGTGCCAGCAGGGAAGGACTGTACGAGCAGTACTTC; cdr3_aa: CASREGLYEQYF; clone_size: -; v_call: TRBV6-1; j_call: TRBJ2-7; d_call: -
cdr3_nt: TGTGCCAGCACGCGGACAGGGGTCTATGGCTACACCTTC; cdr3_aa: CASTRTGVYGYTF; clone_size: many; v_call: TRBV12-3/TRBV12-4; j_call: TRBJ1-2; d_call: TRBD1
cdr3_nt: TGTGCCAGCAGCCAAGCTAGCGGGGCCCAAGAGACCCAGTACTTC; cdr3_aa: CASSQASGAQETQYF; clone_size: few; v_call: TRBV3-1; j_call: TRBJ2-5; d_call: TRBD2
cdr3_nt: TGCGCCAGCAGCTTGGGGGACAGGGAGTTCTCTGAAGCTTTCTTT; cdr3_aa: CASSLGDREFSEAFF; clone_size: many; v_call: TRBV5-1; j_call: TRBJ1-1; d_call: TRBD1
cdr3_nt: TGTGCCAGCAGCTTCCGGCGGGGGAGCTCAGATACGCAGTATTTT; cdr3_aa: CASSFRRGSSDTQYF; clone_size: few; v_call: TRBV5-4; j_call: TRBJ2-3; d_call: TRBD2
cdr3_nt: TGTGCCAGCAGCTTCAGCAGGGGGCGGTCACCCCTCCACTTT; cdr3_aa: CASSFSRGRSPLHF; clone_size: -; v_call: TRBV7-8; j_call: TRBJ1-6; d_call: TRBD1
cdr3_nt: TGTGCCAGCAGCCTGGGACCAAATCAGCCCCAGCATTTT; cdr3_aa: CASSLGPNQPQHF; clone_size: many; v_call: TRBV14; j_call: TRBJ1-5; d_call: -
cdr3_nt: TGTGCCAGCAGCCGCAGAACTGACACCGGGGAGCTGTTTTTT; cdr3_aa: CASSRRTDTGELFF; clone_size: many; v_call: TRBV7-2; j_call: TRBJ2-2; d_call: -
cdr3_nt: TGTGCCCGCCGACAGAGCGAAGCGTACGAGCAGTACTTC; cdr3_aa: CARRQSEAYEQYF; clone_size: -; v_call: TRBV25-1; j_call: TRBJ2-7; d_call: -
cdr3_nt: TGTGCCAGCAGTGTGGGACAGGGTAACCAAGAGACCCAGTACTTC; cdr3_aa: CASSVGQGNQETQYF; clone_size: few; v_call: TRBV12-3/TRBV12-4; j_call: TRBJ2-5; d_call: TRBD1
cdr3_nt: TGTGCCAGCAGTCCAACTTGGCGGGAGACCCAGTACTTC; cdr3_aa: CASSPTWRETQYF; clone_size: -; v_call: TRBV12-3/TRBV12-4; j_call: TRBJ2-5; d_call: -
cdr3_nt: TGTGCCAGCAGCCCGGTCGGGAACTCAGATACGCAGTATTTT; cdr3_aa: CASSPVGNSDTQYF; clone_size: -; v_call: TRBV11-1; j_call: TRBJ2-3; d_call: -
cdr3_nt: TGCGCCAGCAGCTTGGGGGATCCTACAGCCAATGAGCAGTTCTTC; cdr3_aa: CASSLGDPTANEQFF; clone_size: many; v_call: TRBV5-1; j_call: TRBJ2-1; d_call: -
cdr3_nt: TGTGCCAGCAGCCAAGATGACCTGACTAGCGGGGGGGCGTGGGATACGCAGTATTTT; cdr3_aa: CASSQDDLTSGGAWDTQYF; clone_size: many; v_call: TRBV4-2; j_call: TRBJ2-3; d_call: TRBD2
cdr3_nt: TGTGCCAGCAGTTTTAGCGGGGGGGCTGATACGCAGTATTTT; cdr3_aa: CASSFSGGADTQYF; clone_size: many; v_call: TRBV12-3/TRBV12-4; j_call: TRBJ2-3; d_call: TRBD2
cdr3_nt: TGTGCCAGCAGCTTGTGGGGGGGGCCTACCGGGGAGCTGTTTTTT; cdr3_aa: CASSLWGGPTGELFF; clone_size: -; v_call: TRBV5-4; j_call: TRBJ2-2; d_call: -
cdr3_nt: TGTGCCAGCAGCTTCGCGGGACCCTACAATGAGCAGTTCTTC; cdr3_aa: CASSFAGPYNEQFF; clone_size: few; v_call: TRBV11-1; j_call: TRBJ2-1; d_call: -
cdr3_nt: TGCGCCAGCAGAACCTCGGGGACACAGGGAGAGCAGTACTTC; cdr3_aa: CASRTSGTQGEQYF; clone_size: many; v_call: TRBV5-1; j_call: TRBJ2-7; d_call: -
cdr3_nt: TGTGCCAGCAGCTTAGCGGAGGGTCTCTATGGCTACACCTTC; cdr3_aa: CASSLAEGLYGYTF; clone_size: many; v_call: TRBV7-8; j_call: TRBJ1-2; d_call: -
cdr3_nt: TGCGCCAGCAGCTTGGAAAGCTTTAAGGACAAGCAGTACTTC; cdr3_aa: CASSLESFKDKQYF; clone_size: many; v_call: TRBV5-1; j_call: TRBJ2-7; d_call: -
cdr3_nt: TGCAGTGCTAGAGACCTAGCGGGAGCTAGTACCGGGGAGCTGTTTTTT; cdr3_aa: CSARDLAGASTGELFF; clone_size: few; v_call: TRBV20-1; j_call: TRBJ2-2; d_call: TRBD2
cdr3_nt: TGTGCCAGCAGTCCAACAGGGGGCGAAAGAAGCTATGGCTACACCTTC; cdr3_aa: CASSPTGGERSYGYTF; clone_size: -; v_call: TRBV28; j_call: TRBJ1-2; d_call: TRBD1
cdr3_nt: TGTGCCAGCAGCCAAGGCGGGAGGAGCTCCTACGAGCAGTACTTC; cdr3_aa: CASSQGGRSSYEQYF; clone_size: many; v_call: TRBV3-1; j_call: TRBJ2-7; d_call: TRBD2
cdr3_nt: TGCAGTGCTAGCGGGGACGTCGAGACCCAGTACTTC; cdr3_aa: CSASGDVETQYF; clone_size: many; v_call: TRBV20-1; j_call: TRBJ2-5; d_call: -
cdr3_nt: TGTGCCAGCACCACGGGACAGGGCCATGGCTACACCTTC; cdr3_aa: CASTTGQGHGYTF; clone_size: -; v_call: TRBV12-3/TRBV12-4; j_call: TRBJ1-2; d_call: TRBD1
cdr3_nt: TGCAGCGTTGATGGTACCGGGACAGAGCCCTACGAGCAGTACTTC; cdr3_aa: CSVDGTGTEPYEQYF; clone_size: -; v_call: TRBV29-1; j_call: TRBJ2-7; d_call: TRBD1
cdr3_nt: TGTGCCAGCAGCGCTGGGGCAGGGATTAATTCACCCCTCCACTTT; cdr3_aa: CASSAGAGINSPLHF; clone_size: -; v_call: TRBV11-2; j_call: TRBJ1-6; d_call: -
cdr3_nt: TGTGCTAGCAGCCGCGAAGGGCCCGGGGCCAACGTCCTGACTTTC; cdr3_aa: CASSREGPGANVLTF; clone_size: -; v_call: TRBV7-7; j_call: TRBJ2-6; d_call: -